The 25 T cell receptor beta chains reported below all come from one sample, sequenced in a study of blood T cell repertoires in COVID-19. Here immunoSEQ multiplex PCR was the method, and the copy in TCRdb shows in-frame clones only, minus some. The data contain more than 85,000 clones, around 88% of them singletons. Material for sequencing was peripheral blood. The receptor set was obtained from a man between 45 and 60 years old with COVID-19, enrolled during active disease.

This chain joins TRBV5-1 and TRBJ2-2, with TRBD1 as a possible D gene (5 bases). Germline V gives CDR1 SGHRS, CDR2 YFSETQ. V lost 3 bases to trimming and J lost 1 base, with 16 bases between them. This CDR3 has 17 residues. The CDR3 sequence: CASSSRTRQGNTGELFF. The CDR3, as DNA: TGCGCCAGCAGCTCCAGAACCCGTCAGGGGAACACCGGGGAGCTGTTTTTT.

The chain links TRBV30 to TRBJ2-1; weak D call: TRBD2 (6 bases). V was pared by 4 bases and J by 12 bases, with 13 bases between. This CDR3 is built from 11 residues. The V gene's germline CDR1 is GTSNPN and CDR2 SVGIG (reference sequence). CDR3 nucleotides: TGTGCCTGGACGTTAGCGGTGCGGCAGTTCTTC. This gives the protein CAWTLAVRQFF.

This clone was seen a handful of times. The rearrangement links TRBV6-5 to TRBJ1-6; maybe TRBD1 (6 bases). V was trimmed by 7 bases and J by 7 bases, leaving 14 bases between them. This CDR3 region has 14 residues. Germline V lookup: CDR1 MNHEY, CDR2 SVGAGI. The CDR3 DNA is TGTGCCAGCAACGCCGGGACAATGAATTCACCCCTCCACTTT. This sequence encodes CASNAGTMNSPLHF.

The J gene is TRBJ2-7, the V gene TRBV6-5; a weak D match, TRBD1 (6 bases). The CDR3 consists of 15 residues. V was shortened by 2 bases and J by 5 bases, with 16 bases between the two germline ends. The germline CDR1 and CDR2 sequences are MNHEY and SVGAGI. Written as DNA, the CDR3 is TGTGCCAGCAGTTACACTACAGGGTTGCTCGACGAGCAGTACTTC. It specifies CASSYTTGLLDEQYF.

The J gene is TRBJ2-6, the V gene TRBV5-1; TRBD2 might be the D (6 bases). The ends were cut back, 0 bases at V and 2 bases at J, with 9 bases in the middle. Germline assignment: CDR1 SGHRS and CDR2 YFSETQ. The CDR3 has 16 amino acids. The CDR3 loop reads CASSLGGGAGANVLTF. The CDR3, as DNA: TGCGCCAGCAGCTTGGGTGGCGGGGCTGGGGCCAACGTCCTGACTTTC.

The chain is built from TRBV5-1 and TRBJ2-2, with 8 bases identical to TRBD1. After removal of 4 bases from V and 6 bases from J, the junction contained 8 bases not matched to a gene. This CDR3 region has 15 residues. The V gene's germline CDR1 is SGHRS and CDR2 YFSETQ. The CDR3 nucleotides read TGCGCCAGCAGCATCAGGGGGCAAATGGCCGGGGAGCTGTTTTTT. As protein: CASSIRGQMAGELFF.

This clone has a single count. This rearrangement joins TRBV21-1 to TRBJ1-4; the table calls TRBD1, which could not be checked here. TRBV21-1 is labeled a pseudogene. The CDR3 loop spans 21 amino acids. CDR3 in DNA: TGTGCCAGCAGCAAAGTATCACTTTTGGGTGACCAAACAGGGCCGAATGAAAAACTGTTTTTT. Its protein product is CASSKVSLLGDQTGPNEKLFF.

V usage is TRBV28 and J usage is TRBJ1-6; unclear D gene. The germline V gene encodes CDR1 MDHEN and CDR2 SYDVKM. CDR3 length: 11 amino acids. Deletions cut 4 bases from V and 11 bases from J, with 6 bases between. This CDR3 reads CASSSFPPLHF. The CDR3 DNA sequence: TGTGCCAGCAGTTCTTTTCCACCCCTCCACTTT.

The chain couples TRBV5-6 to TRBJ2-1; 12 bases line up with TRBD2. CDR3 length: 15 amino acids. The J segment lost 9 bases and the V segment lost 3 bases, leaving 7 bases of the junction unmatched. Germline V gene sequence: CDR1 SGHDT, CDR2 YYEEEE. CDR3 sequence (DNA): TGTGCCAGCAGCTGGTACGGGACTAGCGGGCCTGAGCAGTTCTTC. Amino acid sequence: CASSWYGTSGPEQFF.

This clone was picked up a small number of times. The chain uses TRBV6-5 and TRBJ1-5; weak D call: TRBD1 (5 bases). Trimming pared 6 bases from V and 0 bases from J, leaving 9 bases between. The CDR3 totals 14 residues. Germline V lookup: CDR1 MNHEY, CDR2 SVGAGI. The chain's CDR3 is CASRPDSSNQPQHF. In DNA, the CDR3 is TGTGCCAGCAGACCCGACAGTAGCAATCAGCCCCAGCATTTT.

The chain combines TRBV5-1 with TRBJ2-7; perhaps TRBD1 as D (5 bases). The V end lost 4 bases, the J end lost 3 bases, and 17 bases lay between the germline ends. The CDR3 is 15 residues long. CDR1 and CDR2 from the germline V gene are SGHRS and YFSETQ. CDR3 nucleotide sequence: TGCGCCAGCAGCCCAAGATCAGGGCTAGTCTACGAGCAGTACTTC. This translates into CASSPRSGLVYEQYF.

This sequence joins TRBV18 and TRBJ2-2, with 8 bases that match TRBD1. Trimming took 4 bases from V and 0 from J; bases not matched to a gene: 1. CDR1 and CDR2 (germline): KGHSH, LQKENI. The CDR3 is 15 residues long. The CDR3 loop reads CASSQGQANTGELFF. The CDR3 coding sequence is TGTGCCAGCTCACAGGGACAGGCGAACACCGGGGAGCTGTTTTTT.

The rearrangement uses TRBV9 and TRBJ1-4; no reliable D call. The CDR3 length is 13 residues. The V gene's germline CDR1 is SGDLS and CDR2 YYNGEE. Deletions cut 0 bases from V and 7 bases from J, with 7 bases between. The CDR3 nucleotides are TGTGCCAGCAGCGTAGCCCCAGGTGAAAAACTGTTTTTT. Its protein product is CASSVAPGEKLFF.

The V gene is TRBV4-3, the J gene TRBJ2-3; 13 bases align to TRBD2. This CDR3 has 18 residues. The trim removed 1 base at V and 1 base at J, leaving 5 bases unmatched. CDR1 LGHNA and CDR2 YSLEER come from the germline V gene. The DNA for the CDR3 is TGCGCCAGCAGCCAAGGCACTAGCGGGGGGGCCGGCACAGATACGCAGTATTTT. Translation gives CASSQGTSGGAGTDTQYF.

This chain joins TRBV7-8 and TRBJ1-5, with D maybe TRBD1 (5 bases). Germline values: CDR1 SGHVS, CDR2 FQNEAQ. V lost 4 bases, J lost 0 bases, and 16 bases lay in between. The CDR3 consists of 17 residues. In DNA form, the CDR3 reads TGTGCCAGCAGCTCAGCAGCCAGGGTATATAGCAATCAGCCCCAGCATTTT. It translates to CASSSAARVYSNQPQHF. Based on the CDR3 plus reference TRBV7-8 and TRBJ1-5, the full variable domain is GAGVSQSPRYKVAKRGQDVALRCDPISGHVSLFWYQQALGQGPEFLTYFQNEAQLDKSGLPSDRFFAERPEGSVSTLKIQRTQQEDSAVYLCASSSAARVYSNQPQHFGDGTRLSIL.

The V and J genes are TRBV7-3 and TRBJ1-5; D ambiguous. The length of the CDR3 is 15 residues. In germline, CDR1 is SGHTA, CDR2 FQGTGA. V dropped 1 base and J dropped 0 bases, with 7 bases sitting between them. This chain's CDR3 is CASSLSQYSNQPQHF. CDR3 nucleotides: TGTGCCAGCAGCTTAAGTCAGTATAGCAATCAGCCCCAGCATTTT. Supplemented by reference TRBV7-3 and TRBJ1-5, the full variable domain reads GAGVSQTPSNKVTEKGKYVELRCDPISGHTALYWYRQSLGQGPEFLIYFQGTGAADDSGLPNDRFFAVRPEGSVSTLKIQRTERGDSAVYLCASSLSQYSNQPQHFGDGTRLSIL.

This chain links TRBV6-1 with TRBJ1-5; D is uncertain. This CDR3 region has 12 residues. CDR1 and CDR2 (germline): MNHNS, SASEGT. V gave up 3 bases and J gave up 6 bases, with 6 bases separating them. The CDR3 sequence: CASSEVAQPQHF. The DNA for the CDR3 is TGTGCCAGCAGTGAGGTAGCTCAGCCCCAGCATTTT.

The gene calls are TRBV28 and TRBJ2-3, with unresolved D. Germline lookup yields CDR1 MDHEN and CDR2 SYDVKM. The germline V and J ends were trimmed by 5 bases and 1 base, with 16 bases remaining between them. CDR3 length: 16 amino acids. The CDR3 nucleotides are TGTGCCAGCAGTATGCAAGCGACGATAGGCACAGATACGCAGTATTTT. Translated, it gives CASSMQATIGTDTQYF. Full variable domain (outside the CDR3, taken from reference TRBV28 and TRBJ2-3): DVKVTQSSRYLVKRTGEKVFLECVQDMDHENMFWYRQDPGLGLRLIYFSYDVKMKEKGDIPEGYSVSREKKERFSLILESASTNQTSMYLCASSMQATIGTDTQYFGPGTRLTVL.

The genes are TRBV29-1 and TRBJ2-7, with D tentatively TRBD1 (6 bases). This CDR3 has 13 amino acids. The ends were cut back, 4 bases at V and 2 bases at J, with 12 bases in the middle. The germline V gene encodes CDR1 SQVTM and CDR2 ANQGSEA. Here the CDR3 reads CSVVGDNPYEQYF. The CDR3 coding sequence is TGCAGCGTTGTTGGGGACAATCCCTACGAGCAGTACTTC.

The V gene is TRBV11-2, the J gene TRBJ1-1; no reliable D call. CDR1 SGHAT and CDR2 FQNNGV come from the germline V gene. The CDR3 sequence is 13 residues long. V shed 6 bases and J shed 4 bases, with 12 bases lying between them. The CDR3 reads CASRRVLGTEAFF. For the CDR3, the DNA is TGTGCCAGCAGGAGGGTCTTGGGCACTGAAGCTTTCTTT.

The chain combines TRBV6-1 with TRBJ1-5; 8 bases map to TRBD1. V trimming: 4 bases; J trimming: 2 bases; junction bases outside the gene matches: 16. The germline V gene has CDR1 MNHNS and CDR2 SASEGT. The CDR3 runs 19 residues. The CDR3 sequence is CASSALRTGGVYGNQPQHF. The CDR3 bases are TGTGCCAGCAGTGCCTTGAGAACAGGGGGTGTATATGGCAATCAGCCCCAGCATTTT.

This clone has more than one count but fewer than ten. This chain links TRBV7-9 with TRBJ1-3; D is uncertain. Germline V gives CDR1 SEHNR, CDR2 FQNEAQ (reference sequence). V lost 4 bases, J lost 1 base, and 11 bases lay in between. The CDR3 extends over 15 amino acids. The CDR3 DNA follows: TGTGCCAGCAGCTCGCTGACTTTTTCTGGAAACACCATATATTTT. This gives the protein CASSSLTFSGNTIYF.

This clone was observed a single time. This chain uses TRBV9 with TRBJ1-3, with D possibly being TRBD1 (5 bases). With 1 base removed from V and 2 bases from J, the gap between germline ends came to 13 bases. Germline-derived CDR1 and CDR2 are SGDLS and YYNGEE. The CDR3 is 16 residues long. The CDR3 DNA sequence: TGTGCCAGCAGCGTACAGGGTAATGTCGCTGGAAACACCATATATTTT. This gives the protein CASSVQGNVAGNTIYF.

This chain links TRBV3-1 (or the pseudogene TRBV3-2) with TRBJ1-6, with 7 bases identical to TRBD1. CDR1 LGHDT and CDR2 YNNKEL come from the germline V gene (reference sequence). V gave up 5 bases and J gave up 7 bases; unmatched junction bases: 11. CDR3 length equals 16 residues. This CDR3 reads CASSNRDRVRNSPLHF. CDR3 nucleotides: TGTGCCAGCAGCAACCGGGACAGAGTAAGGAATTCACCCCTCCACTTT.

J is TRBJ2-5 and V is TRBV6-1; 11 bases are shared with TRBD2. The CDR3 consists of 16 residues. Germline loops: CDR1 MNHNS, CDR2 SASEGT. Trimming at V came to 4 bases and at J to 2 bases, leaving 6 bases not matched to a gene. The CDR3 loop reads CASSGGLAGGQETQYF. The CDR3 DNA sequence: TGTGCCAGCAGTGGTGGGCTAGCGGGGGGACAAGAGACCCAGTACTTC.